This T cell receptor (beta chain) was identified during a study of T cells in Graves' hyperthyroidism and ophthalmopathy. The wider study: The authors collected peripheral blood at initial diagnosis, before any treatment.

Regions amplified from RNA transcripts were the TCR beta CDR3 regions. Initially, a first-round RT-PCR of the TCR CDR3 employed the HTBI primer set. TCRdb analysed the multiplex PCR reads with MiXCR anew, one entry per CDR3 protein. The top ten clones hold 5.3% of a sample with about 420,000 distinct CDR3 sequences, roughly 15% of them seen once. This clonotype was counted at least ten times. Its target is not known. The CDR3 is 14 residues long. CDR1 is SGHTA, CDR2 FQGTGA, per germline. V lost 4 bases and J lost 6; bases outside the gene matches: 7. Study-wide results and limits: Blood also showed most of the thyroid clonotypes that were expanded above 0.001. Researchers report that a 13 V-J model separated ophthalmopathy from stable hyperthyroidism.

This clonotype originated in a woman between 18 and 29 years old with Graves' hyperthyroidism. The chain carries TRBV7-3 and TRBJ2-3; TRBD2 aligns across 7 bases. The specimen sequenced was blood. The CDR3 nucleotides read TGTGCCAGCAGCTCCGGACTAGTGGGGGATACGCAGTATTTT. Protein product: CASSSGLVGDTQYF.